Described below is a single T cell receptor beta chain sequence and its context. The source of the sample is a study of blood T cell repertoires in COVID-19. Some clones are missing from TCRdb's copy, which holds only in-frame ones; the method was immunoSEQ multiplex PCR. This sample has approximately 74,000 clones, with 70% to 90% found just once. Germline CDR1 reads SGHAT; CDR2 reads FQNNGV. The CDR3 contains 15 residues. V lost 1 base to trimming and J lost 6 bases, with 15 bases between them. What was sequenced was peripheral blood. This receptor was taken from an older man with acute or convalescent COVID-19. The chain combines TRBV11-2 with TRBJ1-2; D gene ambiguous. The CDR3 region is CASSLALYRGDGYTF. In DNA form, the CDR3 reads TGTGCCAGCAGCTTAGCTCTTTATCGAGGTGATGGCTACACCTTC.